The 5 T cell receptor beta chains in this list originate from one sample, sequenced in a study of blood T cell repertoires in COVID-19. TCRdb keeps only in-frame clones here, not all; method: immunoSEQ multiplex PCR. The profile shows just over 650,000 clones, 90% of them singletons. The sample taken for sequencing was peripheral blood. Source of these receptors: a woman aged 18-35 years with acute or convalescent COVID-19.

The J gene is TRBJ1-1, the V gene TRBV6-5; unclear D gene. Per germline, CDR1 MNHEY and CDR2 SVGAGI. The CDR3 covers 11 residues. Trimming stripped 7 bases from V and 4 bases from J, with 7 bases between. This chain's CDR3 is CASNRGTEAFF. CDR3 in DNA: TGTGCCAGCAACCGGGGCACTGAAGCTTTCTTT.

The rearrangement uses TRBV19 and TRBJ2-2; 9 bases fit TRBD1. From germline, CDR1 is LNHDA and CDR2 SQIVND (reference sequence). Losses at the gene ends were 10 bases for V and 4 bases for J; bases not matched to a gene: 7. CDR3 size: 14 residues. Written as DNA, the CDR3 is TGTGCCACCAAACAGGGGGCGATCACCGGGGAGCTGTTTTTT. Encoded protein: CATKQGAITGELFF.

This chain joins TRBV27 and TRBJ2-1; 9 bases agree with TRBD1. The CDR3 sequence is 16 residues long. Germline V gene data show CDR1 as MNHEY and CDR2 as SMNVEV (reference sequence). V shed 4 bases and J 6 bases; nucleotides not matched to a gene: 10. The CDR3 here is CASSSGTGPFINEQFF. The CDR3 DNA is TGTGCCAGCAGTTCGGGGACAGGGCCATTTATCAATGAGCAGTTCTTC.

This rearrangement joins TRBV5-1 to TRBJ1-2, with a possible D match to TRBD1 (6 bases). Germline-derived CDR1 and CDR2 are SGHRS and YFSETQ. The CDR3 is 15 residues long. The V end was cut by 4 bases, the J end by 7 bases, with 20 bases between. The CDR3: CASSGTKGPRGGYTF. As DNA, the CDR3 is TGCGCCAGCAGCGGGACGAAAGGTCCCAGGGGTGGCTACACCTTC. The complete variable domain, with remaining parts taken from reference TRBV5-1 and TRBJ1-2, reads KAGVTQTPRYLIKTRGQQVTLSCSPISGHRSVSWYQQTPGQGLQFLFEYFSETQRNKGNFPGRFSGRQFSNSRSEMNVSTLELGDSALYLCASSGTKGPRGGYTFGSGTRLTVV.

The chain uses TRBV24-1 and TRBJ1-2, with a possible D match to TRBD1 (5 bases). Germline V gene data show CDR1 as KGHDR and CDR2 as SFDVKD. The length of the CDR3 is 13 residues. V gave up 8 bases and J gave up 4 bases, with 13 bases separating them. CDR3: CATKEGRSYGYTF. The CDR3, as DNA: TGTGCCACCAAGGAGGGGCGGAGCTATGGCTACACCTTC.